This T cell receptor beta chain is from a study of radiation and T cells in renal cell carcinoma. Study-level points and caveats: In blood, top tumor clones expanded by 2 weeks, shrinking by 4. Pretreatment tumor biopsies were lacking, so baseline clonotypes are unknown.

The method was immunoSEQ multiplex PCR; TCRdb's version includes in-frame clones alone and lacks a portion of them. The sample comprises some 76,000 clones, around 80% of which are singletons, and 5.8% rests with the top ten. The V end lost 0 bases, the J end lost 8 bases, and 20 bases lay between the germline ends. CDR3 length: 17 residues. Germline V gives CDR1 LNHNV, CDR2 YYDKDF (reference sequence). Worth noting for this clone: No antigen is known for it.

Time point indicated: blood 2 weeks post-SBRT. Treatment here: 15 Gy SBRT to primary tumor, nephrectomy 4 weeks later. Clear cell pathology was present in this patient's renal cell carcinoma. The input for sequencing was blood, taken from a patient whose treatment included radiotherapy and nephrectomy. The V call is TRBV15, the J call TRBJ2-1; TRBD2 is a possible D gene (6 bases). This clonotype was obtained from a man in his sixties with renal cell carcinoma. For the CDR3, the DNA is TGTGCCACCAGCAGAGACCAGCGGGTTTCAGCGTCGGATGAGCAGTTCTTC. Encoded protein: CATSRDQRVSASDEQFF.